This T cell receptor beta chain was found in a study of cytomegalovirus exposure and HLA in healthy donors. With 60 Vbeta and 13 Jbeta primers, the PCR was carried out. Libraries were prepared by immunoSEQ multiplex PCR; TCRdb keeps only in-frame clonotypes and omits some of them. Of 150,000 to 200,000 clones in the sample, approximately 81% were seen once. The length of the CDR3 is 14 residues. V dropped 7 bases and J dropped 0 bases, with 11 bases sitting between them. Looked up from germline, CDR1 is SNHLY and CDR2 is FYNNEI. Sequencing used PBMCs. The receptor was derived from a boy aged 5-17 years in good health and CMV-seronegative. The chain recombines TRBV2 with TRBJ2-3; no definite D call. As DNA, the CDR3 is TGTGCCAGCACCCTAGGAGATAGCACAGATACGCAGTATTTT. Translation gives CASTLGDSTDTQYF.